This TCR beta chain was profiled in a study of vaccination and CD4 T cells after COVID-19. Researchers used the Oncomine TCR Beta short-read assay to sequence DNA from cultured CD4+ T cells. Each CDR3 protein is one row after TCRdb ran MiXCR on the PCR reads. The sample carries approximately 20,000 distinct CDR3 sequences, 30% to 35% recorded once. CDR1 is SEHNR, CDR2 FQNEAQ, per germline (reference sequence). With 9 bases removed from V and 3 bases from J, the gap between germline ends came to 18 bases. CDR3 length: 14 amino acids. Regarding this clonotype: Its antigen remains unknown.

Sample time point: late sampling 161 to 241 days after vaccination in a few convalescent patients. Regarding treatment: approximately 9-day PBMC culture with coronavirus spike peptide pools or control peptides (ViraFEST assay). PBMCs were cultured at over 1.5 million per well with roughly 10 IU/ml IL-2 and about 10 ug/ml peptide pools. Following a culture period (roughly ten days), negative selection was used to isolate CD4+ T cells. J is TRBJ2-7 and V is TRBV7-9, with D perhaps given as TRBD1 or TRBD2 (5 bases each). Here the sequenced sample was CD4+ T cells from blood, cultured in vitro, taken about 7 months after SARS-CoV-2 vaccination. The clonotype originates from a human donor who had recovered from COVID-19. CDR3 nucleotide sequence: TGTGCCAGTGTGCCTCAGGGACCGATCTACGAGCAGTACTTC. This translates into CASVPQGPIYEQYF.